These T cell receptor beta chains were read from a single sample in a study of blood T cell repertoires in COVID-19. Some clones are missing from TCRdb's copy, which holds only in-frame ones; the method was immunoSEQ multiplex PCR. The sample lists hundreds of thousands of clones, 87% occurring once. The sequenced material came from PBMCs or T cells enriched from blood (not recorded which). The receptor set was obtained from a woman aged 40 to 50 who had recovered from COVID-19. Both conserved end residues are part of each CDR3.

v_call: TRBV6-5; cdr3_aa: CASRQSGADTQYF
v_call: TRBV19; cdr3_aa: CASTPEGRERAGELFF
v_call: TRBV28; cdr3_aa: CASSPGSRVADEKLFF
v_call: TRBV6-7; cdr3_aa: CASSTLDRGIRRNQPQHF
v_call: TRBV2; cdr3_aa: CASRTGQHSRYNSPLHF
v_call: TRBV18; cdr3_aa: CASSPSREADTQYF
v_call: TRBV29-1; cdr3_aa: CSVEVAGGVRYEQYF
v_call: TRBV4-3; cdr3_aa: CASSQVNGELFF
v_call: TRBV19; cdr3_aa: CASSIGQYYEQYF
v_call: TRBV18; cdr3_aa: CASSLGQGFADTQYF
v_call: TRBV10-1; cdr3_aa: CASSEPRQGAGAVTEAFF
v_call: TRBV13; cdr3_aa: CASSPRLAGSHEQYF
v_call: TRBV3-1/TRBV3-2; cdr3_aa: CASERSGSTDTQYF
v_call: TRBV7-9; cdr3_aa: CASSLDRRGYTF
v_call: TRBV6-5; cdr3_aa: CASRQQGQETQYF
v_call: TRBV18; cdr3_aa: CASTQQGAGNEQFF
v_call: TRBV2; cdr3_aa: CASTTSGRRGTDTQYF
v_call: TRBV7-2; cdr3_aa: CASRRQQGANEKLFF
v_call: TRBV7-2; cdr3_aa: CASSLATQRISYEQYF
v_call: TRBV18; cdr3_aa: CASSPSRNTGELFF
v_call: TRBV7-2; cdr3_aa: CASTRQGLRKGANVLTF
v_call: TRBV5-1; cdr3_aa: CASSREPGQGTANEQFF
v_call: TRBV25-1; cdr3_aa: CASSGTGLEQYF
v_call: TRBV2; cdr3_aa: CASSAAGVGGNEQFF
v_call: TRBV9; cdr3_aa: CASEASGRLPRVETQYF
v_call: TRBV7-3; cdr3_aa: CASSLLGVGDNSPLHF
v_call: TRBV11-2; cdr3_aa: CASSFSGYEQYF
v_call: TRBV7-2; cdr3_aa: CASSLNPGNYGYTF
v_call: TRBV7-3; cdr3_aa: CASSLRGGTIQNEQFF
v_call: TRBV7-7; cdr3_aa: CASSLVPPSGRETQYF
v_call: TRBV7-2; cdr3_aa: CASSLVAGVPYNEQFF
v_call: TRBV24-1; cdr3_aa: CATSDPGTGTGEKLFF
v_call: TRBV30; cdr3_aa: CASSTGASGNTIYF
v_call: TRBV18; cdr3_aa: CASSPSAEDTQYF
v_call: TRBV29-1; cdr3_aa: CSVGTGYYYGYTF
v_call: TRBV27; cdr3_aa: CASSLRGNEQYF
v_call: TRBV7-9; cdr3_aa: CASSSDPIAAEQFF
v_call: TRBV5-1; cdr3_aa: CASSRDTNYEQYF
v_call: TRBV2; cdr3_aa: CASSDFGSSYNEQFF
v_call: TRBV9; cdr3_aa: CASSPSGDVGSRELFF
v_call: TRBV7-3; cdr3_aa: CASSLFAGGGTGELFF
v_call: TRBV3-1/TRBV3-2; cdr3_aa: CASSPPAWEAETQYF
v_call: TRBV30; cdr3_aa: CAWSVGLLNTGELFF
v_call: TRBV7-6; cdr3_aa: CASSPETSSGYEQYF
v_call: TRBV6-6; cdr3_aa: CASSPQGTDTQYF
v_call: TRBV4-2; cdr3_aa: CASSQEGLNNSPLHF
v_call: TRBV28; cdr3_aa: CASSWYDRRTYEQYF
v_call: TRBV28; cdr3_aa: CASGTGSRGGYSNQPQHF
v_call: TRBV2; cdr3_aa: CASGALAGVRNEQFF
v_call: TRBV7-2; cdr3_aa: CASSLVSGSPVAYF
v_call: TRBV28; cdr3_aa: CASSSLAQLRNEQFF
v_call: TRBV14; cdr3_aa: CASSQFSGTPNGEQYF
v_call: TRBV2; cdr3_aa: CASRVDSNQPQHF
v_call: TRBV28; cdr3_aa: CASRRTGVVSEQFF
v_call: TRBV6-5; cdr3_aa: CASNAQAGVGETQYF